This paragraph covers one T cell receptor (beta chain) sequence. No antigen is known for it. Only healthy Caucasians were enrolled as donors. This sample was taken from a study of identical twins. Study results and limitations: Out-of-frame alpha sequences shared by twins showed excess low generation probability. While abundant cord blood beta clonotypes carried fewer insertions, memory repertoires showed no such pattern.

cDNA molecules carried unique molecular identifiers, and template switching added a universal primer site. Each CDR3 protein is one row after TCRdb ran MiXCR on the 5' RACE reads. The repertoire consists of a few hundred thousand distinct CDR3 sequences, with around an eighth occurring once and the leading ten covering 0.95% to 1%. With V trimmed by 3 bases and J by 1 base, 18 bases remained unmatched. CDR1 is SGHVS and CDR2 is FQNEAQ in the germline V gene. The CDR3 loop spans 20 amino acids. The sample was also linked to a second study, of yellow fever vaccine responses in identical twins.

The V call is TRBV7-8, the J call TRBJ1-1, with TRBD1 identical over 9 bases. This receptor was identified in a woman between 18 and 29 years old in good health. Source material: CD4+ T cells sorted from blood. CDR3 sequence (DNA): TGTGCCAGCAGCTTTACCAACCTGGCCGGGACAGGGTATGAGAACACTGAAGCTTTCTTT. This sequence encodes CASSFTNLAGTGYENTEAFF.